One sample yielded the 28 T cell receptor beta chains listed below, sequenced in a study of Ad26.COV2.S vaccination and SARS-CoV-2 variants. Sequencing used immunoSEQ multiplex PCR; TCRdb keeps in-frame clones, though not all of them. The data contain about 350,000 clones, around 92% of them singletons. The specimen was peripheral blood, collected after recovery from COVID-19. The receptors were gathered from a human donor who had recovered from COVID-19.

The V gene is TRBV6-5, the J gene TRBJ1-2, with D unresolved. Germline V lookup: CDR1 MNHEY, CDR2 SVGAGI. The CDR3 contains 13 residues. Between the trimmed V and J ends, which lost 7 bases and 2 bases, there was a span of 11 bases. The CDR3 loop reads CASTGRINYGYTF. The CDR3 nucleotides are TGTGCCAGCACAGGACGGATAAACTATGGCTACACCTTC.

This chain joins TRBV7-9 and TRBJ2-7; 7 bases match TRBD1. Per germline, CDR1 SEHNR and CDR2 FQNEAQ (reference sequence). V lost 3 bases and J lost 3; bases outside the gene matches: 5. The CDR3 consists of 14 residues. CDR3 in amino acids: CASSFGQDGYEQYF. The CDR3 nucleotides are TGTGCCAGCAGCTTTGGACAGGATGGCTACGAGCAGTACTTC.

This chain connects TRBV2 to TRBJ2-2; D gene unclear. The CDR3 consists of 12 residues. V was clipped by 7 bases and J by 1 base, with 4 bases between them. The V gene's germline CDR1 is SNHLY and CDR2 FYNNEI. CDR3 loop: CASKWNTGELFF. The CDR3 DNA sequence: TGTGCCAGCAAGTGGAACACCGGGGAGCTGTTTTTT.

This chain uses TRBV4-3 with TRBJ1-2; possible D gene TRBD1, 5 bases. The V gene lost 0 bases and the J gene lost 1 base, with 9 bases spanning the gap. Germline V gene data show CDR1 as LGHNA and CDR2 as YSLEER. The CDR3 covers 15 residues. The CDR3 sequence is CASSQDQGINYGYTF. As DNA, the CDR3 is TGCGCCAGCAGCCAAGATCAGGGAATTAACTATGGCTACACCTTC.

The chain joins TRBV7-9 to TRBJ1-2; 8 bases line up with TRBD1. Germline V CDR1 and CDR2: SEHNR, FQNEAQ (reference sequence). V lost 1 base and J lost 5; bases outside the gene matches: 9. The CDR3 extends over 16 amino acids. The CDR3 DNA is TGTGCCAGCAGCTTAGGGGGGGACAGGCCCGATTATGGCTACACCTTC. The encoded protein is CASSLGGDRPDYGYTF.

The chain links TRBV4-1 to TRBJ1-5, with D unresolved. CDR3 length: 13 amino acids. The V and J ends lost 4 bases and 4 bases respectively, with 8 bases between them. Per the germline V gene, CDR1 is MGHRA and CDR2 is YSYEKL. DNA of the CDR3: TGCGCCAGCAGCCTAAGTTTAAATCAGCCCCAGCATTTT. It yields the protein CASSLSLNQPQHF.

The gene calls are TRBV6-5 and TRBJ1-2, with TRBD1 as a possible D gene (6 bases). V lost 5 bases to trimming and J lost 8 bases, with 15 bases between them. The CDR3 runs to 13 residues. Germline CDR1 and CDR2: MNHEY and SVGAGI. The CDR3 DNA is TGTGCCAGCAGTCGTCGAACAGGGCGCGGCTACACCTTC. It specifies CASSRRTGRGYTF.

V and J are TRBV9 and TRBJ2-2; no firm D call. CDR1 is SGDLS, CDR2 YYNGEE, per germline. This CDR3 is 15 amino acids long. V lost 0 bases and J 3 bases, leaving 9 bases between the germline ends. The CDR3 reads CASSVGLGYTGELFF. In DNA form, the CDR3 reads TGTGCCAGCAGCGTAGGGTTAGGATACACCGGGGAGCTGTTTTTT.

The rearrangement links TRBV6-5 to TRBJ1-6, with D uncertain. Germline V gives CDR1 MNHEY, CDR2 SVGAGI. V was trimmed by 2 bases and J by 8 bases, leaving 10 bases between them. There are 14 residues in the CDR3. The CDR3 loop reads CASSYGNVDSPLHF. Here the CDR3 DNA reads TGTGCCAGCAGTTACGGGAATGTTGATTCACCCCTCCACTTT.

The rearrangement uses TRBV14 and TRBJ2-3, with D tentatively TRBD1 (6 bases). The CDR3 is made up of 15 amino acids. V lost 4 bases and J 1 base, leaving 12 bases between the germline ends. The germline V gene encodes CDR1 SGHDN and CDR2 FVKESK. The CDR3 reads CASSRFSGGTDTQYF. The CDR3 nucleotides are TGTGCCAGCAGCCGCTTCTCAGGGGGCACAGATACGCAGTATTTT.

CDR3: CASSYTNYGYTF. The CDR3 coding sequence is TGTGCCAGCAGTTACACGAACTATGGCTACACCTTC. J is TRBJ1-2 and V is TRBV6-5; no clear D gene. Trimming stripped 2 bases from V and 2 bases from J, with 3 bases between. The CDR3 sequence is 12 residues long. In germline, CDR1 is MNHEY, CDR2 SVGAGI.

The chain has TRBV27 and TRBJ2-1; either TRBD1 or TRBD2 may supply D (6 bases each). The CDR3 runs to 14 residues. Trimming stripped 4 bases from V and 4 bases from J, with 11 bases between. Germline CDR1 reads MNHEY; CDR2 reads SMNVEV (reference sequence). CDR3 protein: CASSSPGAYNEQFF. The CDR3 DNA sequence: TGTGCCAGCAGTTCCCCGGGGGCATACAATGAGCAGTTCTTC.

The rearrangement uses TRBV5-1 and TRBJ1-2; possibly TRBD1 for D (5 bases). Germline CDR1 reads SGHRS; CDR2 reads YFSETQ. Trimming took off 1 base at V and 4 bases at J, with 23 bases between the two ends. This CDR3 has 18 residues. The CDR3 DNA reads TGCGCCAGCAGCTTGCCCGCTGGGACCGTGCCCTCACTCTATGGCTACACCTTC. The encoded protein is CASSLPAGTVPSLYGYTF.

The chain carries TRBV9 and TRBJ2-3, with 8 bases identical to TRBD2. V dropped 0 bases and J dropped 0; count of bases not matched to a gene: 3. The CDR3 is made up of 16 amino acids. Germline loops: CDR1 SGDLS, CDR2 YYNGEE. CDR3 in amino acids: CASSVGQRGSTDTQYF. DNA for the CDR3: TGTGCCAGCAGCGTAGGACAGCGGGGGAGCACAGATACGCAGTATTTT.

A word on this clone: One end of the junction varies from germline; a read error may be responsible. This rearrangement joins TRBV7-7 to TRBJ2-3, with D uncertain. The length of the CDR3 is 13 residues. The germline V gene encodes CDR1 SSHAT and CDR2 FNYEAQ (reference sequence). The CDR3 nucleotides are TGTGCTAGCAGCTTTCGGCGCCCAGATACGCAGTATTTT. This translates into CASSFRRPDTQYF.

V and J are TRBV5-1 and TRBJ2-3; 15 positions agree with TRBD2. The length of the CDR3 is 17 residues. J gave up 5 bases and V 4 bases, and 8 bases lay outside the gene matches. Looked up from germline, CDR1 is SGHRS and CDR2 is YFSETQ. CDR3 bases: TGCGCCAGCAGCGCAGGACTAGCGGGGGGGCCTGTAGATACGCAGTATTTT. As protein: CASSAGLAGGPVDTQYF.

The chain links TRBV10-1 to TRBJ2-1; D might be TRBD1 (6 bases). The CDR3 spans 15 residues. Looked up from germline, CDR1 is WNHNN and CDR2 is SYGVQD (reference sequence). Trimming shortened V by 0 bases and J by 8 bases, and 14 bases separated the two germline ends. The CDR3 nucleotides read TGCGCCAGCAGTGAGTCCCAGGGGCCGGTGGATGAGCAGTTCTTC. Amino acids: CASSESQGPVDEQFF.

This chain connects TRBV12-5 to TRBJ2-1; D is uncertain. Deletions cut 0 bases from V and 0 bases from J, with 12 bases between. Per the germline V gene, CDR1 is LGHNT and CDR2 is FRNRAP. The CDR3 is made up of 17 amino acids. The CDR3 sequence: CASGLVQRFSSYNEQFF. CDR3 DNA sequence: TGTGCTAGTGGTTTGGTACAAAGGTTTAGCTCCTACAATGAGCAGTTCTTC.

The table lists this clone with a few counts. The chain uses TRBV5-5 and TRBJ1-3; 7 bases fit TRBD1. V shed 1 base and J 2 bases; nucleotides not matched to a gene: 3. CDR3 size: 15 residues. Germline loops: CDR1 SGHKS, CDR2 YYEKEE (reference sequence). CDR3 amino acids: CASSLTGDTGNTIYF. The CDR3 coding sequence is TGTGCCAGCAGCTTGACAGGGGACACTGGAAACACCATATATTTT.

J is TRBJ1-5 and V is TRBV5-6, with D unclear. This CDR3 has 14 amino acids. V was clipped by 1 base and J by 1 base, with 6 bases between them. The germline V gene encodes CDR1 SGHDT and CDR2 YYEEEE. This CDR3 reads CASSLSRSNQPQHF. CDR3 sequence (DNA): TGTGCCAGCAGCTTGTCGAGGAGCAATCAGCCCCAGCATTTT.

V is TRBV7-9 and J is TRBJ2-7; TRBD1 matches at 8 bases. Germline V gives CDR1 SEHNR, CDR2 FQNEAQ (reference sequence). V lost 5 bases to trimming and J lost 1 base; unmatched junction nucleotides: 10. The CDR3 has 16 residues. This CDR3 is CASSPWTGRESYEQYF. In nucleotides, the CDR3 is TGTGCCAGCAGCCCGTGGACAGGGAGAGAGTCCTACGAGCAGTACTTC.

The V call is TRBV19, the J call TRBJ1-6; D not certain. The germline V and J ends were trimmed by 5 bases and 5 bases, with 10 bases remaining between them. This CDR3 has 14 amino acids. Germline V lookup: CDR1 LNHDA, CDR2 SQIVND (reference sequence). The CDR3 region has the DNA TGTGCCAGTAGTGTGCGGGCAGATAATTCACCCCTCCACTTT. Translation: CASSVRADNSPLHF.

This clone occurred once. This chain connects TRBV5-1 to TRBJ2-3; D is unresolved. Germline lookup yields CDR1 SGHRS and CDR2 YFSETQ. The CDR3 spans 15 residues. Trimming pared 0 bases from V and 0 bases from J, leaving 8 bases between. The CDR3 DNA follows: TGCGCCAGCAGCTTGGAGACTCCTAGCACAGATACGCAGTATTTT. Residues: CASSLETPSTDTQYF.

The J gene is TRBJ2-1, the V gene TRBV6-5; 9 positions match TRBD2. The V and J ends lost 6 bases and 2 bases, in that order; junction bases with no gene match: 2. The germline V gene encodes CDR1 MNHEY and CDR2 SVGAGI. The CDR3 is made up of 14 amino acids. CDR3 region: CASRPSGAYNEQFF. The CDR3 DNA reads TGTGCCAGCAGGCCTAGCGGGGCCTACAATGAGCAGTTCTTC.

J is TRBJ1-6 and V is TRBV13; a possible D gene is TRBD1 (6 bases). CDR3 length: 15 residues. V lost 0 bases, J lost 6 bases, and 9 bases lay in between. Looked up from germline, CDR1 is PRHDT and CDR2 is FYEKMQ (reference sequence). The CDR3: CASSLGRTANSPLHF. The CDR3 nucleotides read TGTGCCAGCAGCTTAGGCCGGACAGCTAATTCACCCCTCCACTTT.

The chain combines TRBV15 with TRBJ1-4; TRBD1 is a possible D gene (5 bases). Germline V gene lookup returns CDR1 LNHNV and CDR2 YYDKDF (reference sequence). The CDR3 extends over 14 amino acids. V gave up 1 base and J gave up 7 bases, with 10 bases separating them. The CDR3 DNA reads TGTGCCACCAGCAGAGTAGGGGTAACTGAAAAACTGTTTTTT. It yields the protein CATSRVGVTEKLFF.

In nucleotides, the CDR3 is TGTGCCAGCAGCTTTGCCGGGGGGGCTTTCTTT. Translating gives CASSFAGGAFF. The chain combines TRBV5-4 with TRBJ1-1, with D perhaps TRBD1 (5 bases). The V and J ends lost 2 bases and 11 bases respectively, with 10 bases between them. The germline V gene encodes CDR1 SGHNT and CDR2 YYREEE (reference sequence). CDR3 size: 11 residues.

The rearrangement uses TRBV7-2 and TRBJ2-1; possibly TRBD2 for D (6 bases). There are 18 residues in the CDR3. CDR1 is SGHTA and CDR2 is FQGNSA in the germline V gene. The germline V and J ends were trimmed by 2 bases and 5 bases, with 22 bases remaining between them. This chain's CDR3 is CASSLPPPQATGDNEQFF. The DNA for the CDR3 is TGTGCCAGCAGCTTACCCCCACCCCAGGCCACGGGGGACAATGAGCAGTTCTTC.